Below are 24 T cell receptor beta chains sequenced from a single sample in a study of blood T cells in healthy people across ages. The second PCR ran about 6 to 12 cycles with a sample-barcoded 5' primer and J-beta primers. MiXCR, applied by TCRdb to the 5' RACE reads, yields one record per CDR3 protein. The data hold 450,000 to 650,000 distinct CDR3 sequences, with about 25% observed a single time. These same records also appear under a second study, on T cells of mothers and their children.

The sequenced sample was blood. The receptors here all came from a boy aged 5-17 years in good health.

The chain carries TRBV5-1 and TRBJ2-3; 8 bases match TRBD1. CDR3 length: 15 residues. Losses at the gene ends were 2 bases for V and 1 base for J; bases not matched to a gene: 3. Germline CDR1 is SGHRS and CDR2 is YFSETQ. The CDR3 spells CASSFGQGRTDTQYF. In DNA form, the CDR3 reads TGCGCCAGCAGCTTCGGACAGGGCCGCACAGATACGCAGTATTTT.

This clonotype occurred a few times. The CDR3 here is CSVVRTGKNAYEQYF. The CDR3 DNA sequence: TGCAGCGTTGTCCGGACAGGGAAAAACGCCTACGAGCAGTACTTC. The chain joins TRBV29-1 to TRBJ2-5, with TRBD1 matching 8 bases. The J call is in doubt because the DNA end fits TRBJ2-7 better. The CDR3 loop spans 15 amino acids. Germline values: CDR1 SQVTM, CDR2 ANQGSEA.

The chain links TRBV4-1 to TRBJ2-5, with TRBD2 as a possible D gene (5 bases). Germline V gene data show CDR1 as MGHRA and CDR2 as YSYEKL. Deletions cut 0 bases from V and 4 bases from J, with 12 bases between. This CDR3 spans 15 amino acids. The CDR3 loop is CASSQDIRGLETQYF. The CDR3 DNA reads TGCGCCAGCAGCCAAGATATACGGGGTCTAGAGACCCAGTACTTC.

This clonotype was observed at least ten times. The gene calls are TRBV11-1 and TRBJ2-5; 11 nucleotides line up with TRBD2. The germline V gene has CDR1 SGHAT and CDR2 FQDESV (reference sequence). Trimming at V came to 5 bases and at J to 5 bases, leaving 13 bases not matched to a gene. The CDR3 sequence is 17 residues long. The CDR3 here is CASSPSTSGRTQETQYF. The DNA of the CDR3 is TGTGCCAGCAGCCCCTCCACTAGCGGGAGAACGCAGGAGACCCAGTACTTC. The full variable domain, rest sourced from reference TRBV11-1 and TRBJ2-5, is EAEVAQSPRYKITEKSQAVAFWCDPISGHATLYWYRQILGQGPELLVQFQDESVVDDSQLPKDRFSAERLKGVDSTLKIQPAELGDSAMYLCASSPSTSGRTQETQYFGPGTRLLVL.

The rearrangement links TRBV10-3 to TRBJ2-7; 11 positions agree with TRBD2. Germline-derived CDR1 and CDR2 are ENHRY and SYGVKD. CDR3 length: 14 residues. V shed 7 bases and J 0 bases; nucleotides not matched to a gene: 2. This CDR3 is CAIKLAGDSYEQYF. The CDR3 DNA follows: TGTGCCATCAAACTAGCGGGAGACTCCTACGAGCAGTACTTC.

The chain carries TRBV6-1 and TRBJ2-2, with a tentative D call TRBD2 (7 bases). In germline, CDR1 is MNHNS, CDR2 SASEGT. This CDR3 is 15 amino acids long. V lost 2 bases, J lost 6 bases, and 13 bases lay in between. The DNA of the CDR3 is TGTGCCAGCAGTGAATCTTCGGGGGGCGCCGGGGAGCTGTTTTTT. Translating it yields CASSESSGGAGELFF.

This clonotype has more than one count but fewer than ten. This sequence joins TRBV6-6 and TRBJ2-5; TRBD2 aligns across 10 bases. The CDR3 is 15 residues long. Germline lookup yields CDR1 MNHNY and CDR2 SVGAGI (reference sequence). V shed 8 bases and J 4 bases; nucleotides not matched to a gene: 10. The CDR3 nucleotides read TGTGCCAGCGGCGCAGGGCTAGCGGGAGCAGAGACCCAGTACTTC. It encodes CASGAGLAGAETQYF.

The chain is built from TRBV7-9 and TRBJ1-2; D is ambiguous. The germline CDR1 and CDR2 sequences are SEHNR and FQNEAQ (reference sequence). V lost 4 bases to trimming and J lost 0 bases, with 15 bases between them. This CDR3 comprises 16 residues. The CDR3 DNA is TGTGCCAGCAGCTCTCTTATCTCCGGGACTAACTATGGCTACACCTTC. It specifies CASSSLISGTNYGYTF.

This clonotype was seen only a few times. The junction and the germline gene differ at one end; a read error may be behind it. The chain links TRBV27 to TRBJ2-1; 9 positions agree with TRBD1. Germline V gene lookup returns CDR1 MNHEY and CDR2 SMNVEV (reference sequence). The CDR3 totals 15 residues. CDR3 DNA: TGTGCCAGCGGTTTACGGACAGGGGCCTACAATGAGCAGTTCTTC. It codes for CASGLRTGAYNEQFF.

This clonotype was picked up a small number of times. The CDR3 nucleotides read TGTGCCAGCAGTGGGGTGGACGGGGCAGATACGCAGTATTTT. This codes for CASSGVDGADTQYF. This chain uses TRBV5-6 with TRBJ2-3, with a tentative D call TRBD2 (5 bases). The CDR3 covers 14 residues. The V gene's germline CDR1 is SGHDT and CDR2 YYEEEE. Between the trimmed V and J ends, which lost 5 bases and 4 bases, there was a span of 14 bases. Together with reference TRBV5-6 and TRBJ2-3, the CDR3 gives the full variable domain: DAGVTQSPTHLIKTRGQQVTLRCSPKSGHDTVSWYQQALGQGPQFIFQYYEEEERQRGNFPDRFSGHQFPNYSSELNVNALLLGDSALYLCASSGVDGADTQYFGPGTRLTVL.

The J gene is TRBJ2-1, the V gene TRBV25-1, with unresolved D. The CDR3 spans 12 residues. CDR1 and CDR2 (germline): MGHDK, SYGVNS. Between the trimmed V and J ends, which lost 0 bases and 4 bases, there was a span of 1 base. The CDR3 DNA reads TGTGCCAGCAGTGAATATTACAATGAGCAGTTCTTC. Amino acid sequence: CASSEYYNEQFF.

With respect to this clonotype: Its ends do not fully match the called genes, so a read error is possible. The chain links TRBV28 to TRBJ2-2; a weak D match, TRBD2 (5 bases). Germline V gene data show CDR1 as MDHEN and CDR2 as SYDVKM. The CDR3 has 13 amino acids. The DNA for the CDR3 is TGTGCCAGCAGTTTATTCACCACCGGGGAGCCGTTTTTT. It translates to CASSLFTTGEPFF.

This clonotype was counted between two and nine times. The V and J genes are TRBV10-3 and TRBJ2-3; 9 nucleotides agree with TRBD2. The germline CDR1 and CDR2 sequences are ENHRY and SYGVKD. CDR3 length: 15 residues. With 6 bases clipped from V and 3 bases from J, the junction kept 7 bases outside the gene matches. CDR3 loop: CAIRGSGGVTDTQYF. In nucleotides, the CDR3 is TGTGCCATCAGAGGTAGCGGGGGAGTAACAGATACGCAGTATTTT.

V usage is TRBV15 and J usage is TRBJ2-7, with D possibly being TRBD1 (5 bases). CDR1 LNHNV and CDR2 YYDKDF come from the germline V gene (reference sequence). The CDR3 is 16 residues long. With 1 base removed from V and 3 bases from J, the gap between germline ends came to 16 bases. CDR3 sequence reads: CATSRGRGERDYEQYF. As DNA, the CDR3 is TGTGCCACCAGCAGAGGAAGGGGCGAACGAGACTACGAGCAGTACTTC.

The chain is built from TRBV30 and TRBJ2-5, with D tentatively TRBD1 (6 bases). V gave up 4 bases and J gave up 3 bases, with 12 bases separating them. The CDR3 is made up of 13 amino acids. Germline V gives CDR1 GTSNPN, CDR2 SVGIG (reference sequence). The CDR3 protein is CAWNQKGEETQYF. Here the CDR3 DNA reads TGTGCCTGGAATCAAAAGGGGGAAGAGACCCAGTACTTC.

The J gene is TRBJ1-2, the V gene TRBV20-1; possibly TRBD1 for D (6 bases). The CDR3 is 14 amino acids. Germline values: CDR1 DFQATT, CDR2 SNEGSKA (reference sequence). Trimming removed 0 bases at V and 2 bases at J, with 10 bases between. The CDR3 sequence: CSARDAGENYGYTF. CDR3 nucleotides: TGCAGTGCTAGAGATGCAGGGGAGAACTATGGCTACACCTTC.

The CDR3, as DNA: TGCAGTGCTAGAGATCGGGGAGGGCAGTTCTTC. This sequence encodes CSARDRGGQFF. V usage is TRBV20-1 and J usage is TRBJ2-1; D is possibly TRBD2 (6 bases). From germline, CDR1 is DFQATT and CDR2 SNEGSKA (reference sequence). With 0 bases removed from V and 12 bases from J, the gap between germline ends came to 9 bases. The CDR3 runs to 11 residues.

The sample holds a few counts of this clonotype. This chain uses TRBV20-1 with TRBJ1-2; D not resolved. Germline CDR1 and CDR2: DFQATT and SNEGSKA (reference sequence). CDR3 length equals 12 residues. Trimming left V 1 base short and J 5 bases short, with 8 bases between. This CDR3 is CSARVPGYGYTF. CDR3 nucleotide sequence: TGCAGTGCTAGAGTGCCGGGATATGGCTACACCTTC.

The chain combines TRBV6-5 with TRBJ1-2; D remains unclear. The V gene's germline CDR1 is MNHEY and CDR2 SVGAGI. The CDR3 loop spans 13 amino acids. V dropped 1 base and J dropped 10 bases, with 13 bases sitting between them. For the CDR3, the DNA is TGTGCCAGCAGTTACTTTGAGGGTTCGGACTACACCTTC. Translated, it gives CASSYFEGSDYTF.

The gene calls are TRBV7-2 and TRBJ2-5, with TRBD2 matching over 9 bases. The junction had 4 bases not matched to a gene; V was cut back by 1 base and J by 7 bases. CDR3 length equals 14 residues. Germline CDR1 and CDR2: SGHTA and FQGNSA. The CDR3 reads CASSLGREGRTQYF. CDR3 DNA: TGTGCCAGCAGCTTAGGGCGGGAGGGGAGGACCCAGTACTTC.

This clonotype has only a few counts. The genes are TRBV6-6 and TRBJ1-5, with D possibly matching TRBD1 (6 bases). Trimming pared 2 bases from V and 4 bases from J, leaving 15 bases between. The CDR3 extends over 16 amino acids. The germline gives CDR1 MNHNY, CDR2 SVGAGI (reference sequence). As DNA, the CDR3 is TGTGCCAGCAGTTACGGGTCAGGGCAGGGGAATCAGCCCCAGCATTTT. Encoded protein: CASSYGSGQGNQPQHF.

This clonotype was seen a few times. This chain connects TRBV12-3 or TRBV12-4 to TRBJ1-1; D may be TRBD1 (5 bases). This CDR3 comprises 14 residues. The V and J ends lost 8 bases and 3 bases respectively, with 16 bases between them. CDR3 residues: CASGRRGADTEAFF. CDR3 nucleotides: TGTGCCAGCGGCCGACGTGGGGCGGACACTGAAGCTTTCTTT.

The table lists this clonotype with a few counts. The chain recombines TRBV4-3 with TRBJ1-4; perhaps TRBD1 as D (5 bases). Germline CDR1 reads LGHNA; CDR2 reads YSLEER. The CDR3 totals 15 residues. V dropped 4 bases and J dropped 7 bases, with 16 bases sitting between them. CDR3 amino acids: CASSPQGIRGEKLFF. The CDR3 nucleotides are TGCGCCAGCAGCCCTCAGGGCATAAGAGGTGAAAAACTGTTTTTT.

This clonotype came up a few times. The chain combines TRBV5-1 with TRBJ2-1, with D possibly TRBD2 on 5 matching bases. Trimming took 6 bases from V and 6 from J, leaving 25 bases between them. This CDR3 has 17 residues. Germline V CDR1 and CDR2: SGHRS, YFSETQ. CDR3 DNA: TGCGCCAGCAAAAGGGTTTTAGCGAACGGACTCGGCAATGAGCAGTTCTTC. As protein: CASKRVLANGLGNEQFF.